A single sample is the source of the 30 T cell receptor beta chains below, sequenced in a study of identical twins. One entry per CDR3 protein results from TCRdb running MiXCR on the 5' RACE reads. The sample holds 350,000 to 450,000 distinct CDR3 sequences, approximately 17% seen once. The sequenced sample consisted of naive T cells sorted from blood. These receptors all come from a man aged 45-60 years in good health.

In DNA form, the CDR3 reads TGTGCCAGCAGTTTTCTTAGCGGGGTCCCTCTCAATGAGCAGTTCTTC. Residues: CASSFLSGVPLNEQFF. V usage is TRBV28 and J usage is TRBJ2-1; TRBD2 agrees at 8 bases. With V trimmed by 3 bases and J by 6 bases, 10 bases remained unmatched. CDR1 and CDR2 from the germline V gene are MDHEN and SYDVKM. CDR3 size: 16 residues. Full variable domain (rest looked up from reference TRBV28 and TRBJ2-1): DVKVTQSSRYLVKRTGEKVFLECVQDMDHENMFWYRQDPGLGLRLIYFSYDVKMKEKGDIPEGYSVSREKKERFSLILESASTNQTSMYLCASSFLSGVPLNEQFFGPGTRLTVL.

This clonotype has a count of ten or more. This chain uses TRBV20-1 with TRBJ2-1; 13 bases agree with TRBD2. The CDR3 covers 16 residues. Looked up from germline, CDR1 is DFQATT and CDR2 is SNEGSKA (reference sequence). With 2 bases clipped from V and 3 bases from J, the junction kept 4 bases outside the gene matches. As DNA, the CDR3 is TGCAGTGCTAGACAGGGACTAGCGGGGATCTACAATGAGCAGTTCTTC. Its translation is CSARQGLAGIYNEQFF.

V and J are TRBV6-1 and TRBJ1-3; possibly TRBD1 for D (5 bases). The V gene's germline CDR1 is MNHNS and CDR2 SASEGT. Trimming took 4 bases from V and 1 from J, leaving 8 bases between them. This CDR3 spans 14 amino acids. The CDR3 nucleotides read TGTGCCAGCAGTGCCGGGGGATCTGGAAACACCATATATTTT. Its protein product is CASSAGGSGNTIYF.

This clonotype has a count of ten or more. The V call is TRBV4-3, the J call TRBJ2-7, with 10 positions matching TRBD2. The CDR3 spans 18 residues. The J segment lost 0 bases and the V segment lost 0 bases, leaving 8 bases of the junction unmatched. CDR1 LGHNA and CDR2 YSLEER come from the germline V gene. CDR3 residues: CASSQDASGSESSYEQYF. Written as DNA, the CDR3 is TGCGCCAGCAGCCAAGATGCTAGCGGGAGTGAGAGCTCCTACGAGCAGTACTTC.

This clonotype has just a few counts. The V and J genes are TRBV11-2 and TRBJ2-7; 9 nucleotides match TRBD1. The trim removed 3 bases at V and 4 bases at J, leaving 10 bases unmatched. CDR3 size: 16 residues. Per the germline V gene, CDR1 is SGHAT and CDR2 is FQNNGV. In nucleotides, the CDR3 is TGTGCCAGCAGCTTCCAGTCAGGACAGGGGAGGTACGAGCAGTACTTC. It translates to CASSFQSGQGRYEQYF.

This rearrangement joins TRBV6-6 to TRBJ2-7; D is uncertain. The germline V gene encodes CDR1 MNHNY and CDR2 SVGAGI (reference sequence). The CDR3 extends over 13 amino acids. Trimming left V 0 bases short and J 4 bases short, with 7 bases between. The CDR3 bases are TGTGCCAGCAGTTACTCGCAGGCTTACGAGCAGTACTTC. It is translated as CASSYSQAYEQYF.

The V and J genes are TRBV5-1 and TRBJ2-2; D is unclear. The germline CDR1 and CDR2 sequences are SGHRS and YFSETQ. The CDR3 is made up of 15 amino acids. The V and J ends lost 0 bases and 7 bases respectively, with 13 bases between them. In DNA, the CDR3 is TGCGCCAGCAGCTTGGACCGCGGTGCCGGCGGGGAGCTGTTTTTT. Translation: CASSLDRGAGGELFF.

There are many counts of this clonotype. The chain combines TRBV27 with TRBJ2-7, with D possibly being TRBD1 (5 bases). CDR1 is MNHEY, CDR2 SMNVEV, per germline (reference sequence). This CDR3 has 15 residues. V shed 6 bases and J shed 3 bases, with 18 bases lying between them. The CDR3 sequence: CASRDAGHKGYEQYF. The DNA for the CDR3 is TGTGCCAGCAGGGACGCCGGACACAAGGGCTACGAGCAGTACTTC.

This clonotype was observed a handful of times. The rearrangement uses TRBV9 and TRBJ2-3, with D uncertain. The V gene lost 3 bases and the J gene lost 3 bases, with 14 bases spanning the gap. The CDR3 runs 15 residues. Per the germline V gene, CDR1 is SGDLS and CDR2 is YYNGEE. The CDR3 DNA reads TGTGCCAGCAGCGCGCAAGTTCTAGGAACAGATACGCAGTATTTT. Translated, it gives CASSAQVLGTDTQYF.

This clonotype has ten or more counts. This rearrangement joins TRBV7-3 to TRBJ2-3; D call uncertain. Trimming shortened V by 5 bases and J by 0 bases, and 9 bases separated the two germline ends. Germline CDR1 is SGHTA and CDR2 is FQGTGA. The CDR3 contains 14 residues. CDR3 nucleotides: TGTGCCAGCAGCACCACCGCTAGCACAGATACGCAGTATTTT. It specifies CASSTTASTDTQYF.

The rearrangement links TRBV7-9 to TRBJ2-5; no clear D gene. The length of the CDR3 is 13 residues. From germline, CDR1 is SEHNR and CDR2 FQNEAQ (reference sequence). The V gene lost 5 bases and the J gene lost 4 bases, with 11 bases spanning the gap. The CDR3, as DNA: TGTGCCAGCAGCACCCGGATCTCAGAGACCCAGTACTTC. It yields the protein CASSTRISETQYF.

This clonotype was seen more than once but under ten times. CDR3 sequence (DNA): TGTGCCAGCAGCTTAGGTATAGGAGAATACGAGCAGTACTTC. Protein: CASSLGIGEYEQYF. This chain joins TRBV11-2 and TRBJ2-7; the D is unclear. V gave up 1 base and J gave up 4 bases, with 11 bases separating them. CDR1 and CDR2 (germline): SGHAT, FQNNGV. This CDR3 region has 14 residues.

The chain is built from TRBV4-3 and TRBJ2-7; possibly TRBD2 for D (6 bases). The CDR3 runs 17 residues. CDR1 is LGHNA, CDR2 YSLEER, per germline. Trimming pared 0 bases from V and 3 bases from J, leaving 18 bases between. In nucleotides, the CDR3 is TGCGCCAGCAGCCAAGATCTAATGGGGAGGCAGGGCTACGAGCAGTACTTC. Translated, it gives CASSQDLMGRQGYEQYF.

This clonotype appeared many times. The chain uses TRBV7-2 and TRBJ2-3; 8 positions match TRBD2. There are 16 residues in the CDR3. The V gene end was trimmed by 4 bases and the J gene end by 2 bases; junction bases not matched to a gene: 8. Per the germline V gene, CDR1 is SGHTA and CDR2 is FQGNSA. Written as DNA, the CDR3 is TGTGCCAGCAGCTGGGGGGGCGGGGGGCCCACAGATACGCAGTATTTT. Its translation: CASSWGGGGPTDTQYF.

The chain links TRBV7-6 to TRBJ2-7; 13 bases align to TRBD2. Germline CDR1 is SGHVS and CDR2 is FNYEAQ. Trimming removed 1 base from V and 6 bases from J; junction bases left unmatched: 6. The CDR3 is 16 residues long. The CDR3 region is CASSLELAGGHGEQYF. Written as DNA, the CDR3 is TGTGCCAGCAGCTTAGAACTAGCGGGGGGGCACGGCGAGCAGTACTTC.

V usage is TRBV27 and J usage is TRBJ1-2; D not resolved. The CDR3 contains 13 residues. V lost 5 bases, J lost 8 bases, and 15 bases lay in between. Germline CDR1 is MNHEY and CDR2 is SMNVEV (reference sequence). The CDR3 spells CASSLPGGRGYTF. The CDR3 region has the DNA TGTGCCAGCAGTCTCCCGGGTGGGCGAGGCTACACCTTC.

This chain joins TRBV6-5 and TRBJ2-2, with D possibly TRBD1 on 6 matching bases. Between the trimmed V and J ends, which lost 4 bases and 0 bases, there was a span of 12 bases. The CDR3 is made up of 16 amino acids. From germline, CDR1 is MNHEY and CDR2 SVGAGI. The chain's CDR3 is CASSFTGWANTGELFF. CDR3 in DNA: TGTGCCAGCAGTTTTACAGGGTGGGCGAACACCGGGGAGCTGTTTTTT.

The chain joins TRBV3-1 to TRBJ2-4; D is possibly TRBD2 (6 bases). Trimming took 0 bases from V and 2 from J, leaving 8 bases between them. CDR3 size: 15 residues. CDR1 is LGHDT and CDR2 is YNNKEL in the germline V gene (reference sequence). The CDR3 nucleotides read TGTGCCAGCAGCCAAGATGGAGGGTCCAAAAACATTCAGTACTTC. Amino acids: CASSQDGGSKNIQYF.

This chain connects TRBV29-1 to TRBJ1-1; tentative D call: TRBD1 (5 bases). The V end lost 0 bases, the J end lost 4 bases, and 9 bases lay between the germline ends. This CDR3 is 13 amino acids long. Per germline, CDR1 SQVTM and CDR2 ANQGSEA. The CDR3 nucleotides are TGCAGCGTTGAAGAGGGGCGGGGCACTGAAGCTTTCTTT. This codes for CSVEEGRGTEAFF.

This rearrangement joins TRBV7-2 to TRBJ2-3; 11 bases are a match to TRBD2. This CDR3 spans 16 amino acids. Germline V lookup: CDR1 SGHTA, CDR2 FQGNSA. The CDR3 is CATELAGGLSTDTQYF. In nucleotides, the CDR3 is TGTGCTACGGAGCTAGCGGGGGGTCTCAGCACAGATACGCAGTATTTT.

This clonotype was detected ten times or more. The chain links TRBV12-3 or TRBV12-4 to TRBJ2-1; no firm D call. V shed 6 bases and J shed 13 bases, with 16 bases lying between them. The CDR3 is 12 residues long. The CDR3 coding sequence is TGTGCCAGCAGGGGTGTTGGGTTTCAACAGTTCTTC. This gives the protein CASRGVGFQQFF.

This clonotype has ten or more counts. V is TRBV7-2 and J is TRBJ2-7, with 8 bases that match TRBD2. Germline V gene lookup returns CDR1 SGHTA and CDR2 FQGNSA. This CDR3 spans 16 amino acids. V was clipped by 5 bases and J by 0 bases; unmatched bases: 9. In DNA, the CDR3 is TGTGCCAGCAGCAAGGGGTGGGCGGGGGGCTCCTACGAGCAGTACTTC. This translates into CASSKGWAGGSYEQYF.

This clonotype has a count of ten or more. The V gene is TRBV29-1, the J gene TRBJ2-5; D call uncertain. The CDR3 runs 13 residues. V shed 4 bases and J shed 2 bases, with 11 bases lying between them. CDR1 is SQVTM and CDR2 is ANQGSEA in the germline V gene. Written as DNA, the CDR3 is TGCAGCGTTGGAGGTGTCGATCAAGAGACCCAGTACTTC. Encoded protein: CSVGGVDQETQYF.

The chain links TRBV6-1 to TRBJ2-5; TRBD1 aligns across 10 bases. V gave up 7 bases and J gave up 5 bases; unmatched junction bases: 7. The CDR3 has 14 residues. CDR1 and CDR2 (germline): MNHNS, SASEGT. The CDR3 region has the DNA TGTGCCAGCACGGGGACAGGGGTCCGGGAGACCCAGTACTTC. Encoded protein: CASTGTGVRETQYF.

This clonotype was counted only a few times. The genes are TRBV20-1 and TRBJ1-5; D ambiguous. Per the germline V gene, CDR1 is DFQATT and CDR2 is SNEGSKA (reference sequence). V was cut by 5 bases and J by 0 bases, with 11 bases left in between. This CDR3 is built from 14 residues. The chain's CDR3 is CSASDPYSNQPQHF. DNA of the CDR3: TGCAGTGCTTCGGACCCCTATAGCAATCAGCCCCAGCATTTT.

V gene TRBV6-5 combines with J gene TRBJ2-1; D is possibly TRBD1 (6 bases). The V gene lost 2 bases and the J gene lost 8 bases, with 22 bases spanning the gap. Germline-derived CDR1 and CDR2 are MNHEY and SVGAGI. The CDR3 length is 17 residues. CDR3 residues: CASSYTVDRPRWDEQFF. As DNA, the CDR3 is TGTGCCAGCAGTTACACCGTAGACAGGCCACGCTGGGATGAGCAGTTCTTC.

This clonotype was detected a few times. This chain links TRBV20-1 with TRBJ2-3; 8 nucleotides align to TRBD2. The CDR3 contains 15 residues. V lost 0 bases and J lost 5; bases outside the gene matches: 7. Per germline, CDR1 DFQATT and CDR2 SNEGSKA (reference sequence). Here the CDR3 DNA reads TGCAGTGCTAGAGATGTGGCGGGGGGCCTAGATACGCAGTATTTT. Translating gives CSARDVAGGLDTQYF.

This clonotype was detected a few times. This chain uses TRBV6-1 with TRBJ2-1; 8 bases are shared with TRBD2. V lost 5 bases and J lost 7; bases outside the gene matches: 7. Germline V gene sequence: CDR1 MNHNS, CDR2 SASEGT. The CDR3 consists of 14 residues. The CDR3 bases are TGTGCCAGCAGTCGGACTAGCACCGGAAATGAGCAGTTCTTC. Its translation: CASSRTSTGNEQFF.

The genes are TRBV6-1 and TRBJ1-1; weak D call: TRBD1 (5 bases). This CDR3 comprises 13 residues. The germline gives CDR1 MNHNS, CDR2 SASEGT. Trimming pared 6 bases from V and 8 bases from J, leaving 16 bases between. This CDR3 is CASSEVRQGEAFF. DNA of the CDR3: TGTGCCAGCAGCGAGGTGCGTCAGGGCGAAGCTTTCTTT.

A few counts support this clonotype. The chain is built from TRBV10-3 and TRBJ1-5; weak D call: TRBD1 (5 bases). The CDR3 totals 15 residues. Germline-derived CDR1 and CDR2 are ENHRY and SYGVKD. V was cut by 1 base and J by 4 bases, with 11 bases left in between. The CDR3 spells CAISEFPQGNQPQHF. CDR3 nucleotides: TGTGCCATCAGTGAGTTCCCCCAGGGAAATCAGCCCCAGCATTTT.